This T cell receptor beta chain was obtained from a study of technical replicates of blood from several donors. V was pared by 5 bases and J by 3 bases, with 10 bases between. This CDR3 has 13 residues. Germline V CDR1 and CDR2: KGHSH, LQKENI. Assay: immunoSEQ multiplex PCR; the TCRdb copy retains only in-frame clones and omits some. The data contain approximately 88,000 clones, 90% to 95% of them singletons. This chain uses TRBV18 with TRBJ1-1; D unresolved. The receptor's source is a human donor in good health. The sequencing sample was made of T cells isolated from PBMCs. This chain's CDR3 is CASSMGPHTEAFF. The CDR3 nucleotides read TGTGCCAGCTCAATGGGCCCTCACACTGAAGCTTTCTTT.